This T cell receptor beta chain was captured in a study of cytomegalovirus exposure and HLA in healthy donors. Germline values: CDR1 SGHRS, CDR2 YFSETQ. The CDR3 has 18 residues. With 0 bases removed from V and 6 bases from J, the gap between germline ends came to 21 bases. A note on this clone: The antigen is not known.

With 60 Vbeta and 13 Jbeta primers, the PCR was carried out. Profiling relied on immunoSEQ multiplex PCR, and the TCRdb table lists in-frame clones only, not all of them. Of about 100,000 clones in the sample, around 82% were seen once. General study results and limits: V- and J-gene trimming of TCR beta was linked (in a later analysis) to a missense DCLRE1C variant. Later analysis reportedly placed an Asian-associated ancestry cluster below the roughly 700-donor mean in N-insertions. A classifier reportedly called cytomegalovirus status with high sensitivity and specificity.

Input material: PBMCs. The chain uses TRBV5-1 and TRBJ2-2, with D perhaps matching TRBD2 (6 bases). This TCR was recovered from a woman aged 55-75 years in good health and CMV-seronegative. The CDR3 DNA reads TGCGCCAGCAGCTTGGGGATAAACAGCGGGTTCAATTCCGGGGAGCTGTTTTTT. Its translation: CASSLGINSGFNSGELFF.